This T cell receptor beta chain is from a study of Graves' ophthalmopathy and Graves' hyperthyroidism. Whole-study context: Peripheral blood was gathered at first diagnosis, ahead of any treatment whatsoever.

Germline loops: CDR1 MDHEN, CDR2 SYDVKM. The CDR3 has 16 residues. V lost 4 bases and J lost 5, with 20 bases in between. RNA transcripts yielded amplified TCR beta CDR3 regions. RT-PCR was first run with HTBI primers, then multiplex PCR in a second round. In TCRdb, the multiplex PCR reads were re-called with MiXCR into one record per CDR3 protein. The data show some 150,000 distinct CDR3 sequences, around two fifths seen once. Ophthalmopathic donors had moderate-to-severe activity, CAS ≥3 and NOSPECS ≥4, with disease that had lasted under 3 months. Lactation, pregnancy, uncontrolled infections and other autoimmune diseases were all grounds for excluding patients. This clonotype was counted many times. What it recognizes is unknown. Study findings and constraints: The authors also found most expanded thyroid clonotypes above 0.001 frequency in blood.

This sequence joins TRBV28 and TRBJ2-5, with D perhaps assigned TRBD1 or TRBD2 (5 bases each). The receptor comes from a man aged 25 to 40 with Graves' ophthalmopathy. Specimen: peripheral blood. The CDR3 DNA reads TGTGCCAGCAGTTGGGGCCCAATAACACCGGGGGAGACCCAGTACTTC. It encodes CASSWGPITPGETQYF.